The next 5 T cell receptor beta chains were all read from a single sample in a study of molecular identifiers for immune sequencing clone quantification (dated by TCRdb to 2017 to 2018). The method was PCR. The data were produced on a NextSeq 500. TCRdb handled the public reads itself, with Q25 trimming in fastp and clone calling in MiXCR, and kept productive beta chains. Each entry is one CDR3 protein sequence, shown with its most common DNA and genes. This sample is represented by some 100,000 distinct CDR3 sequences; under 40% of them were singletons. The top ten clones comprise around 3.9% of the sample. The source material was naive CD8+ T cells from blood, with Jurkat cell RNA spiked in. The cell subset or site label of this sample denotes: FACS-sorted CD8+CD4-CCR7+CD45RA+ naive T cells. Receptors were obtained from a human donor in good health. Some libraries in this study had Jurkat cell RNA spiked in.

Turning to this clonotype: One junction end does not reproduce the germline sequence, and a read error may be involved. The gene calls are TRBV9 and TRBJ2-3; D not resolved. The V gene's germline CDR1 is SGDLS and CDR2 YYNGEE. CDR3 length equals 14 residues. The CDR3 nucleotides read TGTGCCTGCAGCGTAGGGCGGCCCACAGATACGCAGTATTTT. It translates to CACSVGRPTDTQYF.

The V gene is TRBV19, the J gene TRBJ1-5, with D perhaps matching TRBD1 (5 bases). Germline-derived CDR1 and CDR2 are LNHDA and SQIVND (reference sequence). The CDR3 extends over 15 amino acids. V was cut by 5 bases and J by 0 bases, with 11 bases left in between. For the CDR3, the DNA is TGTGCCAGTAGTTGGACAACTTATAGCAATCAGCCCCAGCATTTT. Encoded protein: CASSWTTYSNQPQHF.

At least ten counts were recorded for this clonotype. The gene calls are TRBV29-1 and TRBJ1-1; 8 bases match TRBD1. The germline V gene encodes CDR1 SQVTM and CDR2 ANQGSEA. This CDR3 has 12 amino acids. Trimming took 5 bases from V and 3 from J; bases not matched to a gene: 2. CDR3 sequence (DNA): TGCAGCGTTCAACAGGGGGACACTGAAGCTTTCTTT. Its translation: CSVQQGDTEAFF.

This chain links TRBV24-1 with TRBJ2-1; TRBD1 agrees at 9 bases. Germline CDR1 KGHDR, CDR2 SFDVKD. This CDR3 comprises 17 residues. V dropped 8 bases and J dropped 4; count of bases not matched to a gene: 14. In nucleotides, the CDR3 is TGTGCCACCACTAGTGGGGAACCGGGACAGGGATACAATGAGCAGTTCTTC. This translates into CATTSGEPGQGYNEQFF.

CDR3 nucleotide sequence: TGTGCCAGCAGCGTATATGACAGACCGATCACTGAAGCTTTCTTT. Its protein is CASSVYDRPITEAFF. The rearrangement links TRBV9 to TRBJ1-1, with D possibly TRBD1 on 5 matching bases. Germline values: CDR1 SGDLS, CDR2 YYNGEE. There are 15 residues in the CDR3. With 1 base removed from V and 4 bases from J, the gap between germline ends came to 14 bases.